This TCR beta chain comes out of a study of T cell changes during pregnancy in multiple sclerosis (dated by TCRdb to about 2019). Concerning the study at large: The study examined how the T cell repertoire changed over the course of pregnancy in women with multiple sclerosis.

Library generation was performed with the immunoSEQ multiplex PCR assay. In TCRdb, the immuneACCESS table is reduced to in-frame sequences with V and J assigned. These tables do not hold every clone; where another copy was compared, an unresolved V gene accounts for under half, and the others remain unexplained. For this sample the table gives approximately 38,000 clones, of which around 94% were detected only once. Under 2% of the sample is in the top ten clones. A note on this clone: Its target antigen remains unknown. Base quality data are lacking; no much larger clone is found one base away.

Based on the germline V gene, the CDR1 and CDR2 sequences are SGHVS and FQNEAQ. The CDR3 runs 15 amino acids, cysteine and phenylalanine included. The CDR3 DNA has 45 bases and is translated from base 1. A distance of 17 bases separates the germline ends of V and J, which lose 1 base and 13 bases respectively. The chain was built from TRBV7-8 and TRBJ1-6, and TRBD1 may be the D gene, going by 5 matching bases. Here the sequenced sample was peripheral blood, taken in the third trimester of pregnancy. The TCR sequence derives from a female donor with multiple sclerosis, enrolled in a pregnancy study. DNA sequence: TGTGCCAGCAGCTTAGGGGTGGTCCAGGGTTCGCCCCTCCACTTT. Its product reads: CASSLGVVQGSPLHF.